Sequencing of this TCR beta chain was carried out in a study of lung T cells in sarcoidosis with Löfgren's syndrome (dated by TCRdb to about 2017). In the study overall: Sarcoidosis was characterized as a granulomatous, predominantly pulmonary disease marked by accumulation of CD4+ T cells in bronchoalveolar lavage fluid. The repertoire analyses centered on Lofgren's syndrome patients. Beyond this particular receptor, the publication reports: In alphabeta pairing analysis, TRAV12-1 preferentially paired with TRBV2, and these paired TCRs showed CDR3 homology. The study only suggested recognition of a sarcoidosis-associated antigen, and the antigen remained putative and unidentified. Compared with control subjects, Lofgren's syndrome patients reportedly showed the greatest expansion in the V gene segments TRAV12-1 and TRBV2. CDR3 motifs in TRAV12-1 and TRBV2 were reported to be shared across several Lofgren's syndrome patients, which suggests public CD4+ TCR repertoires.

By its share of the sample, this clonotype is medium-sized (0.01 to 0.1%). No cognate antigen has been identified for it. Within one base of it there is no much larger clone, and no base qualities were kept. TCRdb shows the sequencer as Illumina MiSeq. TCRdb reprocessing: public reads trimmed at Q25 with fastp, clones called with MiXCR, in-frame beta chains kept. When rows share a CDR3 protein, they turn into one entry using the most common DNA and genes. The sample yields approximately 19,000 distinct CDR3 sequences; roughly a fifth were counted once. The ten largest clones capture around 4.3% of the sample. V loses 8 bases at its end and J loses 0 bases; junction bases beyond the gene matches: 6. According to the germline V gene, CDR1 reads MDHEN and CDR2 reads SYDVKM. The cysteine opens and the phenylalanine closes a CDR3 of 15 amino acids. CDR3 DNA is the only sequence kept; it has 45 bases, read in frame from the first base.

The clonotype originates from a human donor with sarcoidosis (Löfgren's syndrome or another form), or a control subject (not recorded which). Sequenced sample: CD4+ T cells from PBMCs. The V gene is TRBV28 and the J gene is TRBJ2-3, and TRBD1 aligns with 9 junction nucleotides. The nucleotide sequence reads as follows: TGTGCCAGCTGTACAGGGGGCGCGAGCACAGATACGCAGTATTTT. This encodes CASCTGGASTDTQYF.